These 17 T cell receptor beta chains share one sample of origin, sequenced in a study of OX40 agonist ivuxolimab in advanced cancers. Assay: immunoSEQ multiplex PCR; the TCRdb copy retains only in-frame clones and omits some. The table has 15,000 to 20,000 clones, 76% seen once. The sequences come from CD4+ or CD8+ T cells sorted from blood, collected in a trial of the OX40 agonist ivuxolimab. These receptor sequences come from an adult with an advanced solid tumor such as melanoma, head and neck, liver or kidney cancer.

This clone was detected a few times. The CDR3 DNA reads as TGTGCCAGCAGGCAGGACCGAGCCTACGAGCAGTACTTC. It encodes CASRQDRAYEQYF. The chain uses TRBV28 and TRBJ2-7, with D uncertain. This CDR3 is 13 amino acids long. The V gene lost 6 bases and the J gene lost 2 bases, with 11 bases spanning the gap. CDR1 is MDHEN and CDR2 is SYDVKM in the germline V gene.

This clone was recorded many times. The rearrangement uses TRBV19 and TRBJ2-7; 12 positions match TRBD1. Germline trimming cut 0 bases from V and 6 bases from J; bases unmatched to any gene: 6. The CDR3 runs to 16 residues. CDR1 LNHDA and CDR2 SQIVND come from the germline V gene (reference sequence). CDR3 nucleotide sequence: TGTGCCAGTAGTATAGAGCCGGGACAGGGGGCCGCCGAGCAGTACTTC. It translates to CASSIEPGQGAAEQYF.

This clone appeared once. The rearrangement links TRBV11-2 to TRBJ1-2; 7 positions agree with TRBD1. The germline CDR1 and CDR2 sequences are SGHAT and FQNNGV. The CDR3 loop spans 15 amino acids. V shed 0 bases, J shed 5 bases, and the junction held 6 bases outside the gene matches. The chain's CDR3 is CASSLDLGGRYGYTF. The CDR3 coding sequence is TGTGCCAGCAGCTTAGATCTAGGGGGCCGGTATGGCTACACCTTC.

The chain couples TRBV10-1 to TRBJ1-1; D gene unclear. V lost 8 bases, J lost 0 bases, and 10 bases lay in between. This CDR3 is 13 amino acids long. CDR1 and CDR2 (germline): WNHNN, SYGVQD (reference sequence). The CDR3 region has the DNA TGCGCCAGCTCCACTCACATGAACACTGAAGCTTTCTTT. Translating it yields CASSTHMNTEAFF.

This clone was observed a few times. The gene calls are TRBV9 and TRBJ2-7; D is possibly TRBD1 or TRBD2 (6 bases each). V was cut by 0 bases and J by 6 bases, with 10 bases left in between. Germline assignment: CDR1 SGDLS and CDR2 YYNGEE. The CDR3 spans 13 residues. DNA of the CDR3: TGTGCCAGCAGCGTAGCACAGGGACTCGAGCAGTACTTC. Encoded protein: CASSVAQGLEQYF.

The chain combines TRBV19 with TRBJ1-5; D is perhaps TRBD1 (5 bases). Per germline, CDR1 LNHDA and CDR2 SQIVND (reference sequence). The CDR3 runs to 18 residues. Trimming cost V 3 bases and J 0 bases, with 18 bases left between them. The DNA for the CDR3 is TGTGCCAGTAGTATTACGGCATTTTACAGGCATAGCAATCAGCCCCAGCATTTT. It specifies CASSITAFYRHSNQPQHF.

The genes are TRBV7-9 and TRBJ2-1; possibly TRBD2 for D (5 bases). Germline V gene sequence: CDR1 SEHNR, CDR2 FQNEAQ (reference sequence). Trimming cost V 2 bases and J 7 bases, with 18 bases left between them. This CDR3 has 16 amino acids. The CDR3 DNA reads TGTGCCAGCAGCTTATTACCCTCTGGGGAGCGAAATGAGCAGTTCTTC. This gives the protein CASSLLPSGERNEQFF.

The rearrangement joins TRBV9 to TRBJ1-2; 9 nucleotides match TRBD1. The germline gives CDR1 SGDLS, CDR2 YYNGEE. This CDR3 is built from 14 residues. V shed 5 bases, J shed 8 bases, and the junction held 10 bases outside the gene matches. The CDR3 spells CASSPGTGSLGYTF. CDR3 bases: TGTGCCAGCAGTCCCGGGACAGGGTCTCTAGGCTACACCTTC.

The chain couples TRBV29-1 to TRBJ2-1, with TRBD2 identical over 7 bases. The germline V gene has CDR1 SQVTM and CDR2 ANQGSEA. This CDR3 region has 10 residues. The junction had 0 bases not matched to a gene; V was cut back by 3 bases and J by 10 bases. The CDR3 region has the DNA TGCAGCGTTGACGGGGGGGAGCAGTTCTTC. This codes for CSVDGGEQFF.

The V gene is TRBV6-1, the J gene TRBJ1-5; 7 bases line up with TRBD1. This CDR3 spans 13 amino acids. The V gene's germline CDR1 is MNHNS and CDR2 SASEGT. J lost 5 bases, V lost 6 bases, and 4 bases had no gene match. In nucleotides, the CDR3 is TGTGCCAGCAGGCCCGGGACAGATCAGCCCCAGCATTTT. Protein: CASRPGTDQPQHF.

This clone came up a few times. Other nucleotide sequences from this sample produce the same CDR3. The V and J genes are TRBV10-3 and TRBJ2-7; TRBD1 aligns across 9 bases. There are 15 residues in the CDR3. The germline V gene encodes CDR1 ENHRY and CDR2 SYGVKD. The J segment lost 2 bases and the V segment lost 1 base, leaving 3 bases of the junction unmatched. CDR3 residues: CAISEYGQGPYEQYF. CDR3 nucleotides: TGTGCCATCAGTGAGTATGGACAGGGGCCCTACGAGCAGTACTTC.

This chain connects TRBV9 to TRBJ2-1; D ambiguous. V gave up 0 bases and J gave up 7 bases, with 11 bases separating them. This CDR3 spans 14 amino acids. Germline CDR1 is SGDLS and CDR2 is YYNGEE. CDR3 in amino acids: CASSVDRSLNEQFF. CDR3 bases: TGTGCCAGCAGCGTAGATAGGTCCTTGAATGAGCAGTTCTTC.

This clone came up a few times. This chain connects TRBV15 to TRBJ2-1; 10 nucleotides align to TRBD2. Germline trimming cut 2 bases from V and 7 bases from J; bases unmatched to any gene: 11. Germline-derived CDR1 and CDR2 are LNHNV and YYDKDF (reference sequence). This CDR3 is 17 amino acids long. The CDR3 sequence is CATSRKRAGGPRNEQFF. The CDR3 DNA reads as TGTGCCACCAGCAGAAAGAGAGCGGGGGGGCCTCGAAATGAGCAGTTCTTC.

The chain's CDR3 is CASSYYVSGGSYEQYF. CDR3 in DNA: TGTGCCAGCAGTTACTATGTTAGCGGGGGAAGCTACGAGCAGTACTTC. This chain links TRBV6-5 with TRBJ2-7; 9 nucleotides line up with TRBD2. The CDR3 runs to 16 residues. The V gene end was trimmed by 1 base and the J gene end by 3 bases; junction bases not matched to a gene: 7. Germline CDR1 and CDR2: MNHEY and SVGAGI.

The chain recombines TRBV16 with TRBJ2-1; 13 bases are shared with TRBD2. The germline V gene has CDR1 KGHSY and CDR2 FQNENV. CDR3 length: 14 amino acids. V was pared by 4 bases and J by 9 bases, with 3 bases of the junction left unmatched. CDR3 in amino acids: CASSLLAGGIEQFF. The CDR3 DNA reads as TGTGCCAGCAGCCTACTAGCGGGAGGGATTGAGCAGTTCTTC.

The rearrangement links TRBV11-2 to TRBJ2-5; D might be TRBD1 (5 bases). This CDR3 has 15 residues. Trimming took 1 base from V and 5 from J, leaving 14 bases between them. CDR1 and CDR2 (germline): SGHAT, FQNNGV. This CDR3 reads CASSLVLGAGETQYF. CDR3 in DNA: TGTGCCAGCAGCTTAGTCCTAGGGGCTGGGGAGACCCAGTACTTC. Complete variable domain (other parts from reference TRBV11-2 and TRBJ2-5): EAGVAQSPRYKIIEKRQSVAFWCNPISGHATLYWYQQILGQGPKLLIQFQNNGVVDDSQLPKDRFSAERLKGVDSTLKIQPAKLEDSAVYLCASSLVLGAGETQYFGPGTRLLVL.

This chain connects TRBV7-9 to TRBJ2-1, with D perhaps matching TRBD1 or TRBD2 (5 bases each). This CDR3 region has 16 residues. Trimming took off 1 base at V and 7 bases at J, with 17 bases between the two ends. The germline CDR1 and CDR2 sequences are SEHNR and FQNEAQ (reference sequence). The CDR3 nucleotides read TGTGCCAGCAGCTTAGGCCGGCGGGCCCAGGGAAATGAGCAGTTCTTC. Translated, it gives CASSLGRRAQGNEQFF.